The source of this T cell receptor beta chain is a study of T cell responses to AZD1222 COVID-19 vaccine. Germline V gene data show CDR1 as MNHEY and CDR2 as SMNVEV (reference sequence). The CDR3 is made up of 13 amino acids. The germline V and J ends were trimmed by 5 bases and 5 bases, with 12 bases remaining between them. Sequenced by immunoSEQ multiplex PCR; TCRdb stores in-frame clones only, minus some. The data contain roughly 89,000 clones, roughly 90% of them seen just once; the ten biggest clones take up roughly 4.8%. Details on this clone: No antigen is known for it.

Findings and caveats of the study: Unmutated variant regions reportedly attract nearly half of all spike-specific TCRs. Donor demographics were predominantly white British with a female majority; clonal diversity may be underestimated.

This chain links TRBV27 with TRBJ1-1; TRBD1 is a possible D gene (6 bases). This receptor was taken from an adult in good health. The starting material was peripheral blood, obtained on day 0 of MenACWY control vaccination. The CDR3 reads CASSVTGSTEAFF. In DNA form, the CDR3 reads TGTGCCAGCAGTGTGACAGGTTCGACTGAAGCTTTCTTT.